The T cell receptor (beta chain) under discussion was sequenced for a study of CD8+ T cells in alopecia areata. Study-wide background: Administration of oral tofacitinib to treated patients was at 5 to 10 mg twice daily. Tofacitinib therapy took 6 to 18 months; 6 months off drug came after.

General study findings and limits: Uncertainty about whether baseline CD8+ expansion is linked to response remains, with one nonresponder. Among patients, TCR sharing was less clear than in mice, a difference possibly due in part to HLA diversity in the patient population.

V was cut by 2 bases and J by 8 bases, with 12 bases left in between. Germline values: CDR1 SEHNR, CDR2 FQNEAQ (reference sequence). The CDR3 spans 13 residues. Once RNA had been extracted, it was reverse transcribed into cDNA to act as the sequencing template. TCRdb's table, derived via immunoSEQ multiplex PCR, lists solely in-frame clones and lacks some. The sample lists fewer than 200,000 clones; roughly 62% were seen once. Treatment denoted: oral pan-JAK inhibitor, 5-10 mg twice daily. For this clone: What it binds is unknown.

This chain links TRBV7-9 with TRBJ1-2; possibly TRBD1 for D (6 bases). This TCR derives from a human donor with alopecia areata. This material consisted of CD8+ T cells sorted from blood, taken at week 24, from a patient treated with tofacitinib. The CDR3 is CASSLSRGGGYTF. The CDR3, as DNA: TGTGCCAGCAGCTTATCCAGGGGAGGCGGCTACACCTTC.